This TCR beta chain derives from a study of Ad26.COV2.S vaccination and SARS-CoV-2 variants (dated by TCRdb to the early 2020s). Regarding the research as a whole: Donors in the vaccine arm were drawn from COV1001, a phase I-IIa trial of Ad26.COV2.S in healthy adults that was multicentre, randomized, double-blind and placebo-controlled. Ad26.COV2.S was given intramuscularly at 5x10^10 or 1x10^11 viral particles, as a single shot or as two shots 56 days apart. TCRbeta repertoire sequencing served as the tool for gauging how specific and how broad the SARS-CoV-2-reactive T cell receptors were following Ad26.COV2.S vaccination. A total of 32 samples were included in the TCR-sequenced set, comprising around 20 Ad26.COV2.S vaccine recipients, 5 placebo recipients and 8 SARS-CoV-2 convalescent individuals. Trial participants were randomized into five groups of five, in which low-dose or high-dose Ad26.COV2.S was given once or twice, or placebo was given on both occasions. Blinding of investigators to trial group allocation was maintained during experiments and outcome assessment.

The immunoSEQ Assay was used to sequence TCRbeta CDR3 regions. After extraction, genomic DNA underwent amplification by bias-controlled multiplex PCR, followed by high-throughput sequencing. As for the authors' bioinformatics: To quantify the absolute abundance of every unique TCRbeta CDR3 region, sequences were collapsed and filtered. T cell fraction was estimated by normalizing TCRbeta template counts to usable DNA, which was measured by amplifying reference genes present in all nucleated cells. Repertoire TCRs were annotated as SARS-CoV-2-specific when V gene, CDR3 amino acid sequence and J gene were exactly matched to a known reactive TCR set. The reference SARS-CoV-2 TCR set was derived from MIRA and filtered for enrichment in COVID-19-positive ImmuneCODE repertoires, a step that removed public or cross-reactive TCRs. Based on the MIRA antigens, annotated TCRs were further analysed at the level of specific ORF or position within ORF. Breadth was defined as the number of annotated unique rearrangements divided by the total number of unique productive rearrangements, and depth was defined as the summed frequency of the annotated unique rearrangements. TCR breadth was compared between groups using two-sided Wilcoxon rank-sum tests. TCRdb retrieved this table from immuneACCESS and kept in-frame rearrangements only. Not all clones are present; in checked studies, unresolved V genes account for under half, and no reason is known for the remainder. The DNA gave D and trimming, while V, J and clone size come from that table. For this sample the table gives 440,000 or so clones, of which less than 95% were detected only once. Around 4.5% of the sample comes from the top ten.

This clone appeared a single time. Which antigen it targets is not known. Per-nucleotide qualities are absent, and no much larger clonotype sits a single base away. Study-wide findings and limitations: The study was not powered to compare responses between vaccine doses or regimens. After vaccination, substantial breadth of spike-specific CD8+ and CD4+ T cell responses was reported. Vaccine and placebo recipients had comparable non-spike TCR breadth, which fits with the vaccine containing only spike. According to the authors, total T cell responses may have been underestimated by the TCR breadth and depth analyses. Spike-specific TCR breadth was higher in Ad26.COV2.S recipients than in placebo recipients (P = 0.0014).

V is shortened by 4 bases, J by 5 bases, and the region joining them spans 9 bases. The CDR3 runs 12 amino acids, cysteine and phenylalanine included. The read is trimmed to its CDR3 DNA, 36 bases read in frame from base 1. The germline V gene gives CDR1 as SQVTM and CDR2 as ANQGSEA. The label giving this sample's treatment or condition can be read as: approximately 18 received Ad26.COV2.S at low or high dose, single or two shots; about 5 received placebo; per-sample allocation not given. Repertoires of vaccine and placebo recipients were sequenced from samples taken on day 63 after the first injection. In Cohort 1b, around 23 adults aged 18-55 years were enrolled at a single site in Boston, USA, between 29 July and 7 August 2020. Ad26.COV2.S was a replication-incompetent adenovirus type 26 vector expressing a prefusion-stabilized SARS-CoV-2 spike protein from the original Wuhan strain.

The receptor was derived from a person aged 18-60 years who received the Ad26.COV2.S COVID-19 vaccine or a placebo. This material consisted of peripheral blood, taken in a trial of Ad26.COV2.S vaccine versus placebo. The rearrangement joined TRBV29-1 to TRBJ2-1, and possibly TRBD2, on 6 matching bases. The nucleotide sequence reads TGCAGCGTTGTCGCGGGGAACAATGAGCAGTTCTTC. Its translation is CSVVAGNNEQFF.